This passage covers 20 T cell receptor beta chains from one sample sequenced in a study of tumor-infiltrating lymphocytes in primary liver carcinoma. TCR beta cDNA was reverse-transcribed from roughly 0.45 ug of total RNA. The reaction used a constant-region primer and ProtoScript II reverse transcriptase. ARM-PCR, slightly modified, supplied the TCR beta libraries through three nested multiplex PCR rounds. Researchers ran the first two PCR rounds for approximately 10 cycles each with TRBV1-TRBV30 forward primers and a C-beta reverse primer. TCRdb re-called the multiplex PCR reads through MiXCR, storing one row per CDR3 protein. The sample lists approximately 320,000 distinct CDR3 sequences, around three fifths occurring once. Blood RNA originated from unsorted whole blood, with germline DNA additionally extracted. Sequenced material: peripheral blood. The receptors come from a woman under 40 with primary liver carcinoma and hepatitis B virus infection.

This clonotype has ten or more counts. V and J are TRBV29-1 and TRBJ2-2, with a tentative D call TRBD2 (7 bases). The length of the CDR3 is 15 residues. Deletions cut 7 bases from V and 1 base from J, with 16 bases between. Germline values: CDR1 SQVTM, CDR2 ANQGSEA. CDR3 nucleotides: TGCAGCGCTGGTCGGGGGGCGGAGAACACCGGGGAGCTGTTTTTT. It codes for CSAGRGAENTGELFF.

Points on this clonotype: At one of its ends the junction is not consistent with the germline gene, which may arise from a read error. The chain carries TRBV7-9 and TRBJ1-5; D uncertain. Looked up from germline, CDR1 is SEHNR and CDR2 is FQNEAQ (reference sequence). This CDR3 region has 12 residues. The CDR3 loop is CASRLDNQPQHF. DNA for the CDR3: TGTGCCAGCCGCTTAGATAATCAGCCCCAGCATTTT.

Concerning this clonotype: A read error may explain this, as a much larger clone is one base away. The chain carries TRBV29-1 and TRBJ2-1, with TRBD1 matching 7 bases. Germline assignment: CDR1 SQVTM and CDR2 ANQGSEA. V lost 8 bases to trimming and J lost 7 bases; unmatched junction nucleotides: 11. The CDR3 runs to 13 residues. For the CDR3, the DNA is TGCAGCCTTGTTCAGGGGGTGTTGAATGAGCAGTTCTTC. Protein: CSLVQGVLNEQFF.

Notes on this clonotype: It may be a read error: a sequence one base away is much more abundant. The rearrangement links TRBV11-2 to TRBJ1-2; no firm D call. Germline V gene sequence: CDR1 SGHAT, CDR2 FQNNGV. Deletions cut 1 base from V and 0 bases from J, with 9 bases between. The CDR3 has 15 amino acids. CDR3 protein: CASSLGGNTNYGYTF. In DNA form, the CDR3 reads TGTGCCAGCAGCTTAGGTGGCAACACTAACTATGGCTACACCTTC. Together with reference TRBV11-2 and TRBJ1-2, the CDR3 gives the full variable domain: EAGVAQSPRYKIIEKRQSVAFWCNPISGHATLYWYQQILGQGPKLLIQFQNNGVVDDSQLPKDRFSAERLKGVDSTLKIQPAKLEDSAVYLCASSLGGNTNYGYTFGSGTRLTVV.

This rearrangement joins TRBV29-1 to TRBJ1-1; no reliable D call. The germline gives CDR1 SQVTM, CDR2 ANQGSEA. This CDR3 has 13 residues. V was pared by 3 bases and J by 4 bases, with 12 bases between. Here the CDR3 reads CSVEATLSTEAFF. The CDR3 nucleotides are TGCAGCGTTGAGGCGACTCTCTCCACTGAAGCTTTCTTT.

This clonotype showed up many times. This sequence joins TRBV11-2 and TRBJ2-2; D gene ambiguous. This CDR3 spans 15 amino acids. Germline CDR1 and CDR2: SGHAT and FQNNGV. V was cut by 1 base and J by 3 bases, with 9 bases left in between. The CDR3, as DNA: TGTGCCAGCAGCTTAGGGTCACAGCACACCGGGGAGCTGTTTTTT. Translation gives CASSLGSQHTGELFF.

As concerns this clonotype: A much bigger clone sits one base away, suggesting this may be a read error. The chain links TRBV4-1 to TRBJ2-7, with TRBD2 as a possible D gene (6 bases). The length of the CDR3 is 15 residues. CDR1 and CDR2 from the germline V gene are MGHRA and YSYEKL. The CDR3 DNA sequence: TGCGCCAGCAGCCAAGTTTGGGACTTCTCCTACGTGCAGTACTTC. Protein sequence: CASSQVWDFSYVQYF.

The J gene is TRBJ2-3, the V gene TRBV12-3 or TRBV12-4; D gene uncertain. The CDR3 loop spans 12 amino acids. Trimming shortened V by 5 bases and J by 7 bases, and 10 bases separated the two germline ends. The CDR3 region is CASSPSRNTQYF. CDR3 sequence (DNA): TGTGCCAGCAGTCCGAGCAGGAATACGCAGTATTTT.

This clonotype was observed a single time. The CDR3 does not close with the conserved phenylalanine or tryptophan, likely indicating a read error. V and J are TRBV12-3 or TRBV12-4 and TRBJ1-1, with no clear D. There are 13 residues in the CDR3. The V end lost 6 bases, the J end lost 6 bases, and 14 bases lay between the germline ends. The CDR3 DNA follows: TGTGCCAGCAGCCCGACCCAAGGCGCTGAAGCTTTCTCT. This translates into CASSPTQGAEAFS.

This clonotype appeared once. It is likely a read error, because the conserved phenylalanine at the end of the CDR3 is missing. The DNA for the CDR3 is TGTGCCAGCAGCTTGGGGGGACTAGCGGGCGACAATGAGCAGTTCCTC. This sequence encodes CASSLGGLAGDNEQFL. The gene calls are TRBV5-4 and TRBJ2-1; 12 bases line up with TRBD2. The CDR3 contains 16 residues. CDR1 SGHNT and CDR2 YYREEE come from the germline V gene (reference sequence). V was pared by 0 bases and J by 5 bases, with 3 bases of the junction left unmatched.

This clonotype was seen many times. V gene TRBV6-5 combines with J gene TRBJ2-7; D uncertain. The CDR3 is 11 amino acids. The V and J ends lost 1 base and 3 bases respectively, with 1 base between them. Germline CDR1 is MNHEY and CDR2 is SVGAGI. The CDR3 is CASSYYYEQYF. The CDR3 DNA sequence: TGTGCCAGCAGTTACTACTACGAGCAGTACTTC.

The V gene is TRBV2, the J gene TRBJ2-5, with D possibly matching TRBD1 (6 bases). The V gene's germline CDR1 is SNHLY and CDR2 FYNNEI. Between the trimmed V and J ends, which lost 4 bases and 5 bases, there was a span of 11 bases. This CDR3 is built from 13 residues. DNA of the CDR3: TGTGCCAGCAGTGTCGGACAGACTGAGACCCAGTACTTC. Amino acids: CASSVGQTETQYF.

At least ten counts were recorded for this clonotype. The gene calls are TRBV4-1 and TRBJ1-2; 7 positions match TRBD1. The germline V gene has CDR1 MGHRA and CDR2 YSYEKL. Trimming at V came to 0 bases and at J to 4 bases, leaving 8 bases not matched to a gene. The CDR3 is made up of 16 amino acids. This CDR3 is CASSQDQGQFPYGYTF. As DNA, the CDR3 is TGCGCCAGCAGCCAAGATCAGGGACAGTTTCCCTATGGCTACACCTTC.

V usage is TRBV6-2 or TRBV6-3 and J usage is TRBJ1-1; 9 positions match TRBD1. Trimming removed 3 bases from V and 6 bases from J; junction bases left unmatched: 8. The CDR3 contains 15 residues. Germline V gene sequence: CDR1 MNHEY, CDR2 SVGEGT. CDR3 amino acids: CASSYLGQGYPEAFF. CDR3 DNA sequence: TGTGCCAGCAGTTATTTGGGACAGGGCTACCCTGAAGCTTTCTTT.

The sample holds many counts of this clonotype. V is TRBV4-1 and J is TRBJ2-3; D might be TRBD2 (6 bases). Germline V lookup: CDR1 MGHRA, CDR2 YSYEKL. The CDR3 totals 16 residues. Trimming removed 0 bases at V and 4 bases at J, with 14 bases between. The CDR3 loop reads CASSQDFGREADTQYF. In DNA, the CDR3 is TGCGCCAGCAGCCAAGATTTTGGCAGGGAGGCAGATACGCAGTATTTT.

This clonotype has a handful of counts. The J gene is TRBJ2-2, the V gene TRBV6-2 or TRBV6-3, with 8 bases identical to TRBD2. Looked up from germline, CDR1 is MNHEY and CDR2 is SVGEGT. V gave up 5 bases and J gave up 5 bases; unmatched junction bases: 7. The CDR3 has 15 residues. CDR3 DNA sequence: TGTGCCAGCAGTCAAGGACTAGCAGGGACCGGGGAGCTGTTTTTT. Its protein is CASSQGLAGTGELFF.

The gene calls are TRBV5-1 and TRBJ1-3; no reliable D call. The CDR3 has 14 residues. Germline V gene lookup returns CDR1 SGHRS and CDR2 YFSETQ. V dropped 0 bases and J dropped 8 bases, with 12 bases sitting between them. The CDR3 nucleotides read TGCGCCAGCAGCTTGGGGGATGGAGGAGACACCATATATTTT. Translated: CASSLGDGGDTIYF.

The V call is TRBV11-2, the J call TRBJ2-7; TRBD1 is a possible D gene (5 bases). This CDR3 has 12 residues. Trimming cost V 7 bases and J 6 bases, with 13 bases left between them. Germline CDR1 and CDR2: SGHAT and FQNNGV. The CDR3 DNA follows: TGTGCCAGCAACAACACAGGCTGCGAGCAGTACTTC. This translates into CASNNTGCEQYF.

The gene calls are TRBV12-3 or TRBV12-4 and TRBJ2-7; the D is unclear. Trimming shortened V by 5 bases and J by 0 bases, and 11 bases separated the two germline ends. This CDR3 spans 14 amino acids. The CDR3 nucleotides read TGTGCCAGCAGTCACAGCACCACCTCCTACGAGCAGTACTTC. Its translation: CASSHSTTSYEQYF.

V is TRBV29-1 and J is TRBJ1-4, with 7 bases aligning to TRBD1. V lost 7 bases and J lost 7; bases outside the gene matches: 6. The CDR3 runs 12 residues. Per germline, CDR1 SQVTM and CDR2 ANQGSEA. The CDR3 DNA is TGCAGCGCTGGACAGGCGGGTGAAAAACTGTTTTTT. Translation gives CSAGQAGEKLFF.